This TCR beta chain was obtained from a study of cytomegalovirus exposure and HLA in healthy donors. Notes on this clone: The antigen is unknown.

The study, taken as a whole, reports: More clonal expansion characterized HLA-associated TCR beta chains than equally common others in a later analysis.

The CDR3 is made up of 15 amino acids. With 4 bases clipped from V and 9 bases from J, the junction kept 7 bases outside the gene matches. Germline V gene data show CDR1 as MDHEN and CDR2 as SYDVKM. In the PCR, 60 Vbeta and 13 Jbeta primers were used. Repertoires were generated with immunoSEQ multiplex PCR, while TCRdb's copy carries only in-frame clones and drops some. The top ten clones hold 1.5% to 2% of a sample with approximately 180,000 clones, around 84% of them seen once. V usage is TRBV28 and J usage is TRBJ2-1; 12 bases agree with TRBD1. Sequencing was performed on PBMCs. The sequence derives from a woman younger than 35 in good health and CMV-seronegative. The CDR3, as DNA: TGTGCCAGCAGTTCCCCGGGACAGGGGGCCGGTGAGCAGTTCTTC. As protein: CASSSPGQGAGEQFF.